This TCR beta chain was identified during a study of OX40 agonist ivuxolimab in advanced cancers. Study context: From roughly 20 to 90 years was the age range, with a mean of about 56 years, and about 83% were male. Prior checkpoint blockade (anti-PD-1, anti-PD-L1 or anti-CTLA-4) was permitted; approximately 40% had it.

Study conclusions and caveats: Partial responders dosed at 0.1-3.0 mg/kg displayed clonal expansion ranking among the lowest. Circulating CD4+ and CD8+ T cells showed clonal expansion by week 6 at 0.1 to 3.0 mg/kg.

Assay: immunoSEQ multiplex PCR; the TCRdb copy retains only in-frame clones and omits some. The sample records around 79,000 clones, over 75% being singletons. Concerning this clone itself: The antigen is undetermined.

The source was CD4+ or CD8+ T cells sorted from blood, collected in a trial of the OX40 agonist ivuxolimab. The receptor was derived from an adult with an advanced solid tumor such as melanoma, head and neck, liver or kidney cancer.

The CDR3 bases are TGTGCCAGCAGTCCGGGGGGGCTCAGCACAGATACGCAGTATTTT. Residues: CASSPGGLSTDTQYF. This rearrangement joins TRBV27 to TRBJ2-3; 8 bases match TRBD2. V gave up 5 bases and J gave up 0 bases; unmatched junction bases: 4. Germline CDR1 and CDR2: MNHEY and SMNVEV (reference sequence). This CDR3 contains 15 residues.